This entry is about one T cell receptor (beta chain). Its antigen remains unidentified. The data derive from a study of T cell repertoires in cytomegalovirus infection. General study results and limits: The study identified carriers of CMV plus the relevant HLA from cumulative public TCR beta family frequency. Predominance within the ex vivo response was attributable to HLA-C-restricted CMV-specific TCR beta clonotypes.

TCRdb called the reads again in MiXCR, with one record for every CDR3 protein. The sample yields 170,000 or so distinct CDR3 sequences, about 18% seen once. The CDR3 runs 17 residues. Trimming took 0 bases from V and 0 from J, leaving 13 bases between them. Germline V CDR1 and CDR2: SGDLS, YYNGEE. The TCR originated in a human donor in good health (CMV status not recorded). Some clones in this sample may be carry-over from other donors' samples. The chain combines TRBV9 with TRBJ2-1; D not resolved. The sample was CD8+ T cells from PBMCs. The CDR3 reads CASSVGVVVSSYNEQFF. CDR3 DNA: TGTGCCAGCAGCGTAGGAGTGGTCGTCTCCTCCTACAATGAGCAGTTCTTC.